A single sample is the source of the 16 T cell receptor beta chains below, sequenced in a study of T cell responses to AZD1222 COVID-19 vaccine. Measured with immunoSEQ multiplex PCR; TCRdb has only the in-frame clones, and not every one. This repertoire shows about 140,000 clones, approximately 92% found once; its top ten account for around 1.7%. Specimen: peripheral blood, collected on day 0 of AZD1222 vaccination. The source is an adult in good health.

This chain joins TRBV18 and TRBJ1-5; 7 nucleotides line up with TRBD1. From germline, CDR1 is KGHSH and CDR2 LQKENI. Losses at the gene ends were 3 bases for V and 7 bases for J; bases not matched to a gene: 6. The CDR3 is made up of 14 amino acids. The CDR3 reads CASSPRTGRQPQHF. The CDR3 DNA reads as TGTGCCAGCTCACCCAGGACAGGAAGGCAGCCCCAGCATTTT.

This sequence joins TRBV27 and TRBJ1-1; TRBD1 is a possible D gene (5 bases). This CDR3 region has 14 residues. V lost 5 bases and J 8 bases, leaving 18 bases between the germline ends. Germline V gene data show CDR1 as MNHEY and CDR2 as SMNVEV (reference sequence). The CDR3 DNA reads TGTGCCAGCAGTACCCAATCAGGGAGGCCGGAAGCTTTCTTT. It encodes CASSTQSGRPEAFF.

The chain recombines TRBV27 with TRBJ2-6; D possibly corresponds to TRBD2 (5 bases). Germline V gene data show CDR1 as MNHEY and CDR2 as SMNVEV (reference sequence). The CDR3 contains 16 residues. Trimming cost V 6 bases and J 0 bases, with 12 bases left between them. The CDR3 nucleotides read TGTGCCAGCAGGCGGGCCACTAGCTCTGGGGCCAACGTCCTGACTTTC. It codes for CASRRATSSGANVLTF.

The chain is built from TRBV9 and TRBJ2-7, with 7 bases fitting TRBD1. The CDR3 spans 14 residues. Germline loops: CDR1 SGDLS, CDR2 YYNGEE. V gave up 2 bases and J gave up 6 bases; unmatched junction bases: 8. The CDR3 here is CASSVGVGGGEQYF. CDR3 sequence (DNA): TGTGCCAGCAGCGTTGGAGTAGGGGGCGGCGAGCAGTACTTC.

This clone was observed a single time. The chain carries TRBV7-2 and TRBJ2-3; D gene uncertain. Germline CDR1 is SGHTA and CDR2 is FQGNSA. The length of the CDR3 is 13 residues. V was cut by 1 base and J by 6 bases, with 8 bases left in between. The CDR3 DNA reads as TGTGCCAGCAGCTTAGTTTTCAAGGATACGCAGTATTTT. This gives the protein CASSLVFKDTQYF.

V and J are TRBV2 and TRBJ2-3, with 8 positions matching TRBD2. The CDR3 is 14 amino acids. CDR1 SNHLY and CDR2 FYNNEI come from the germline V gene. V trimming: 6 bases; J trimming: 6 bases; junction bases outside the gene matches: 8. The chain's CDR3 is CASRLAELGDTQYF. The CDR3 coding sequence is TGTGCCAGCAGACTAGCGGAGCTCGGGGATACGCAGTATTTT.

The rearrangement links TRBV7-2 to TRBJ1-5, with D possibly matching TRBD1 (6 bases). The CDR3 runs to 15 residues. Between the trimmed V and J ends, which lost 2 bases and 11 bases, there was a span of 19 bases. CDR1 is SGHTA, CDR2 FQGNSA, per germline. The CDR3 loop reads CASSLRGGQGRAQHF. The CDR3 DNA reads as TGTGCCAGCAGCTTAAGGGGGGGCCAAGGGAGAGCCCAGCATTTT.

The chain carries TRBV15 and TRBJ2-5, with D unresolved. CDR3 size: 12 residues. Germline loops: CDR1 LNHNV, CDR2 YYDKDF (reference sequence). Trimming stripped 11 bases from V and 5 bases from J, with 15 bases between. The CDR3 DNA follows: TGTGCCTCCTCAGTAAATGGCGAGACCCAGTACTTC. Its translation is CASSVNGETQYF.

The chain recombines TRBV28 with TRBJ1-2, with no clear D. The CDR3 runs to 16 residues. The V end lost 6 bases, the J end lost 0 bases, and 17 bases lay between the germline ends. Looked up from germline, CDR1 is MDHEN and CDR2 is SYDVKM. The CDR3 DNA sequence: TGTGCCAGCAGAATGGCAGCAGTGGTTTCTAACTATGGCTACACCTTC. It translates to CASRMAAVVSNYGYTF.

CDR3 protein: CASSWGGSGEQYF. The CDR3 DNA reads as TGTGCCAGCAGTTGGGGCGGGAGCGGCGAGCAGTACTTC. The V and J genes are TRBV7-2 and TRBJ2-7, with 7 bases aligning to TRBD2. The V segment lost 6 bases and the J segment 6 bases; nucleotides outside the gene matches: 8. This CDR3 spans 13 amino acids. The germline V gene has CDR1 SGHTA and CDR2 FQGNSA.

The V gene is TRBV2, the J gene TRBJ1-5; D is possibly TRBD1 (6 bases). V dropped 1 base and J dropped 5 bases, with 12 bases sitting between them. CDR1 and CDR2 (germline): SNHLY, FYNNEI. This CDR3 has 15 amino acids. The CDR3 reads CASSEGGGRHQPQHF. CDR3 nucleotide sequence: TGTGCCAGCAGTGAAGGGGGGGGCCGTCATCAGCCCCAGCATTTT. Complete variable domain (other parts from reference TRBV2 and TRBJ1-5): EPEVTQTPSHQVTQMGQEVILRCVPISNHLYFYWYRQILGQKVEFLVSFYNNEISEKSEIFDDQFSVERPDGSNFTLKIRSTKLEDSAMYFCASSEGGGRHQPQHFGDGTRLSIL.

V gene TRBV12-3 or TRBV12-4 combines with J gene TRBJ2-1, with D perhaps TRBD2 (6 bases). Trimming cost V 6 bases and J 6 bases, with 12 bases left between them. The CDR3 runs to 13 residues. CDR3 loop: CASSPLGGNEQFF. The CDR3 DNA is TGTGCCAGCAGCCCTCTGGGGGGCAATGAGCAGTTCTTC.

About this clone itself: Other DNA sequences within the sample encode an identical CDR3. The chain carries TRBV5-1 and TRBJ2-7; maybe TRBD1 (5 bases). Germline V gives CDR1 SGHRS, CDR2 YFSETQ. The V gene lost 0 bases and the J gene lost 3 bases, with 13 bases spanning the gap. The CDR3 loop spans 15 amino acids. The CDR3 DNA is TGCGCCAGCAGCTTGGGGCCAGGGCAAGGCTACGAGCAGTACTTC. Translated: CASSLGPGQGYEQYF. The complete variable domain, with remaining parts taken from reference TRBV5-1 and TRBJ2-7, reads KAGVTQTPRYLIKTRGQQVTLSCSPISGHRSVSWYQQTPGQGLQFLFEYFSETQRNKGNFPGRFSGRQFSNSRSEMNVSTLELGDSALYLCASSLGPGQGYEQYFGPGTRLTVT.

Here the CDR3 DNA reads TGTGCCAGCAACTCCCCGGGGGGGGCATCCTACGAGCAGTACTTC. Encoded protein: CASNSPGGASYEQYF. The chain joins TRBV28 to TRBJ2-7; TRBD2 matches at 8 bases. V trimming: 7 bases; J trimming: 1 base; junction bases outside the gene matches: 9. This CDR3 has 15 amino acids. Germline V lookup: CDR1 MDHEN, CDR2 SYDVKM.

As DNA, the CDR3 is TGCGCCAGCAGATACGATCTTACAGGTTCCTACGAGCAGTACTTC. Translation: CASRYDLTGSYEQYF. This chain uses TRBV5-1 with TRBJ2-7; possibly TRBD1 for D (5 bases). CDR3 length: 15 amino acids. V lost 5 bases and J 1 base, leaving 16 bases between the germline ends. Germline V CDR1 and CDR2: SGHRS, YFSETQ.

The DNA of the CDR3 is TGTGCCAGCAGCCAAAGGAGGGAGGTCTCCTACAATGAGCAGTTCTTC. Its protein product is CASSQRREVSYNEQFF. This rearrangement joins TRBV3-1 (or the pseudogene TRBV3-2) to TRBJ2-1, with a tentative D call TRBD2 (6 bases). The CDR3 totals 16 residues. The V and J ends lost 2 bases and 0 bases respectively, with 11 bases between them. Germline V gives CDR1 LGHDT, CDR2 YNNKEL (reference sequence).